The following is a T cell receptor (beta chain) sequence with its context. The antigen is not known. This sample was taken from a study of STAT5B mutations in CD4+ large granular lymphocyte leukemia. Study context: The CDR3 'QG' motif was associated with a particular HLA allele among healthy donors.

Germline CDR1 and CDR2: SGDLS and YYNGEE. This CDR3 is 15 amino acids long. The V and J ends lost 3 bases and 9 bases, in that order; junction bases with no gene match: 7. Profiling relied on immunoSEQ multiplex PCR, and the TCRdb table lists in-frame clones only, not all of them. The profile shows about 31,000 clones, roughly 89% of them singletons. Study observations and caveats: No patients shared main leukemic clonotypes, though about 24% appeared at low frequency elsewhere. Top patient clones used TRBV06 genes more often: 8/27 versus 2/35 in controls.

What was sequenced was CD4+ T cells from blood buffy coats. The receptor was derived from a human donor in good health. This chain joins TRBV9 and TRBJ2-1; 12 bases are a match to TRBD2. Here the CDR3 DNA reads TGTGCCAGCAGCGCTAGCGGGAGGGCCTGGGGTGAGCAGTTCTTC. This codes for CASSASGRAWGEQFF.